One and the same sample provided the 32 T cell receptor beta chains below, sequenced in a study of blood T cell repertoires in COVID-19. This table comes from immunoSEQ multiplex PCR, and its TCRdb copy is limited to in-frame clones, with some not included. In the table there are some 300,000 clones, about 90% of which are singletons. The sample comprised PBMCs or T cells enriched from blood (not recorded which). These receptors originate from a woman between 25 and 40 years old who had recovered from COVID-19.

The chain is built from TRBV3-1 (or the pseudogene TRBV3-2) and TRBJ2-3; D remains unclear. This CDR3 has 12 residues. V was clipped by 1 base and J by 3 bases, with 2 bases between them. Per the germline V gene, CDR1 is LGHDT and CDR2 is YNNKEL (reference sequence). The CDR3 sequence: CASSQATDTQYF. DNA for the CDR3: TGTGCCAGCAGCCAAGCGACAGATACGCAGTATTTT.

The chain carries TRBV6-5 and TRBJ1-1, with 8 bases matching TRBD1. V lost 6 bases, J lost 2 bases, and 8 bases stayed unmatched. The germline V gene has CDR1 MNHEY and CDR2 SVGAGI. The CDR3 runs to 15 residues. In DNA form, the CDR3 reads TGTGCCAGCAGCGACACGGACAGGGTCAACACTGAAGCTTTCTTT. Its translation: CASSDTDRVNTEAFF.

The rearrangement links TRBV5-4 to TRBJ2-3; 13 bases are shared with TRBD2. V was pared by 4 bases and J by 2 bases, with 7 bases of the junction left unmatched. CDR1 and CDR2 from the germline V gene are SGHNT and YYREEE (reference sequence). The CDR3 extends over 17 amino acids. The CDR3 bases are TGTGCCAGCAGCCGACTAGCGGGGGGCCTGAACACAGATACGCAGTATTTT. This codes for CASSRLAGGLNTDTQYF.

Here the CDR3 reads CASSANRVRGDNSPLHF. The CDR3 DNA reads as TGTGCCAGCAGTGCCAACAGGGTTCGGGGAGATAATTCACCCCTCCACTTT. The chain employs TRBV27 and TRBJ1-6; D possibly corresponds to TRBD1 (6 bases). Germline V gives CDR1 MNHEY, CDR2 SMNVEV (reference sequence). The CDR3 runs 17 residues. V lost 5 bases and J 5 bases, leaving 19 bases between the germline ends.

V is TRBV2 and J is TRBJ1-5; TRBD1 aligns across 7 bases. CDR1 is SNHLY and CDR2 is FYNNEI in the germline V gene. This CDR3 has 14 residues. V was clipped by 6 bases and J by 6 bases; unmatched bases: 8. The DNA for the CDR3 is TGTGCCAGCAGCCGACAGGGAGTAGGTCAGCCCCAGCATTTT. Protein product: CASSRQGVGQPQHF.

The rearrangement uses TRBV7-9 and TRBJ2-7, with no clear D. CDR1 and CDR2 (germline): SEHNR, FQNEAQ (reference sequence). Trimming took 3 bases from V and 5 from J, leaving 14 bases between them. There are 14 residues in the CDR3. CDR3 nucleotides: TGTGCCAGCAGCTTCAGACTCTCCGTTAACGAGCAGTACTTC. Protein product: CASSFRLSVNEQYF.

The chain is built from TRBV6-6 and TRBJ1-6, with 7 bases that match TRBD1. CDR3 length: 13 residues. Losses at the gene ends were 11 bases for V and 7 bases for J; bases not matched to a gene: 8. CDR1 and CDR2 from the germline V gene are MNHNY and SVGAGI (reference sequence). CDR3 amino acids: CAARTGENSPLHF. The CDR3 DNA follows: TGTGCCGCACGGACAGGAGAAAATTCACCCCTCCACTTT.

This clone was observed a handful of times. Other DNA sequences within the sample encode an identical CDR3. The chain couples TRBV3-1 (or the pseudogene TRBV3-2) to TRBJ2-7, with D maybe TRBD1 (6 bases). The ends were cut back, 2 bases at V and 0 bases at J, with 11 bases in the middle. The CDR3 is 15 amino acids. Germline V gene lookup returns CDR1 LGHDT and CDR2 YNNKEL (reference sequence). The chain's CDR3 is CASSQPGDISYEQYF. CDR3 DNA sequence: TGTGCCAGCAGCCAACCTGGGGACATCTCCTACGAGCAGTACTTC.

This chain joins TRBV27 and TRBJ1-3, with D tentatively TRBD1 (6 bases). V was clipped by 5 bases and J by 2 bases, with 13 bases between them. The CDR3 covers 15 residues. Germline V gives CDR1 MNHEY, CDR2 SMNVEV (reference sequence). The CDR3: CASSTQGQPGNTIYF. The CDR3 bases are TGTGCCAGCAGTACACAGGGCCAACCTGGAAACACCATATATTTT.

The chain combines TRBV24-1 with TRBJ1-5, with 10 bases matching TRBD1. Germline V gene data show CDR1 as KGHDR and CDR2 as SFDVKD. V shed 7 bases, J shed 2 bases, and the junction held 1 base outside the gene matches. This CDR3 is 14 amino acids long. For the CDR3, the DNA is TGTGCCACCAGGGACAGGGGGGGCAATCAGCCCCAGCATTTT. This translates into CATRDRGGNQPQHF.

About this clone: Additional DNA sequences in this sample encode the identical CDR3. V and J are TRBV28 and TRBJ1-4; D not certain. Trimming shortened V by 2 bases and J by 5 bases, and 3 bases separated the two germline ends. Germline loops: CDR1 MDHEN, CDR2 SYDVKM. CDR3 length: 12 residues. CDR3 DNA sequence: TGTGCCAGCAGTTTAACAAATGAAAAACTGTTTTTT. Protein: CASSLTNEKLFF.

The chain joins TRBV5-6 to TRBJ1-2, with D unresolved. There are 15 residues in the CDR3. Trimming took 0 bases from V and 0 from J, leaving 9 bases between them. Germline loops: CDR1 SGHDT, CDR2 YYEEEE. The CDR3, as DNA: TGTGCCAGCAGCTTGGTTACCGCAGCTAACTATGGCTACACCTTC. This sequence encodes CASSLVTAANYGYTF.

The chain carries TRBV7-9 and TRBJ1-4, with D possibly being TRBD1 (6 bases). The CDR3 extends over 13 amino acids. Trimming cost V 6 bases and J 3 bases, with 8 bases left between them. Germline lookup yields CDR1 SEHNR and CDR2 FQNEAQ (reference sequence). DNA for the CDR3: TGTGCCAGCAGGGGGGCGGCTAATGAAAAACTGTTTTTT. This translates into CASRGAANEKLFF.

V usage is TRBV2 and J usage is TRBJ2-5; TRBD2 aligns across 7 bases. After removal of 7 bases from V and 6 bases from J, the junction contained 11 bases not matched to a gene. The CDR3 runs 14 residues. Germline lookup yields CDR1 SNHLY and CDR2 FYNNEI. The CDR3 DNA reads as TGTGCCAGCACCTCGGAGGGACTAATTAAGACCCAGTACTTC. Protein product: CASTSEGLIKTQYF.

V gene TRBV7-9 combines with J gene TRBJ2-5; 8 bases fit TRBD2. Looked up from germline, CDR1 is SEHNR and CDR2 is FQNEAQ (reference sequence). V trimming: 8 bases; J trimming: 1 base; junction bases outside the gene matches: 6. There are 14 residues in the CDR3. The DNA of the CDR3 is TGTGCCAGCGCACCCCGGGGGGGCCAAGAGACCCAGTACTTC. Its translation is CASAPRGGQETQYF.

The chain has TRBV2 and TRBJ1-6; D remains unclear. The CDR3 is 16 residues long. The V end was cut by 6 bases, the J end by 6 bases, with 18 bases between. Germline V lookup: CDR1 SNHLY, CDR2 FYNNEI. DNA of the CDR3: TGTGCCAGCAGGCCTGGCTCGCGGCGGGGTAATTCACCCCTCCACTTT. Translated, it gives CASRPGSRRGNSPLHF.

The rearrangement uses TRBV7-2 and TRBJ2-2, with 7 bases identical to TRBD2. The CDR3 covers 14 residues. Germline trimming cut 5 bases from V and 7 bases from J; bases unmatched to any gene: 7. Germline CDR1 is SGHTA and CDR2 is FQGNSA. CDR3: CASSPAGRDGELFF. Written as DNA, the CDR3 is TGTGCCAGCAGCCCAGCAGGGAGGGACGGGGAGCTGTTTTTT.

The gene calls are TRBV5-1 and TRBJ2-7, with 7 bases fitting TRBD1. V dropped 2 bases and J dropped 1; count of bases not matched to a gene: 3. CDR3 length: 14 residues. Germline V gene sequence: CDR1 SGHRS, CDR2 YFSETQ. The DNA of the CDR3 is TGCGCCAGCAGCTTTGGGACAGAGTCCTACGAGCAGTACTTC. Amino acid sequence: CASSFGTESYEQYF.

The chain joins TRBV3-1 (or the pseudogene TRBV3-2) to TRBJ2-7; D is possibly TRBD1 (6 bases). The CDR3 length is 15 residues. Germline-derived CDR1 and CDR2 are LGHDT and YNNKEL (reference sequence). The V gene lost 2 bases and the J gene lost 3 bases, with 14 bases spanning the gap. The CDR3 region is CASSQKAVRGYEQYF. Written as DNA, the CDR3 is TGTGCCAGCAGCCAAAAGGCGGTCAGGGGCTACGAGCAGTACTTC.

J is TRBJ2-3 and V is TRBV5-1, with TRBD2 identical over 8 bases. The CDR3 is 14 amino acids. Per the germline V gene, CDR1 is SGHRS and CDR2 is YFSETQ. V was clipped by 10 bases and J by 1 base; unmatched bases: 8. CDR3 bases: TGCGCCTCCCGGGGGGGCTCGGGCACAGATACGCAGTATTTT. This translates into CASRGGSGTDTQYF.

V usage is TRBV27 and J usage is TRBJ2-2; the D gene is possibly TRBD2 (7 bases). Trimming cost V 6 bases and J 7 bases, with 18 bases left between them. Germline lookup yields CDR1 MNHEY and CDR2 SMNVEV (reference sequence). This CDR3 has 15 residues. Here the CDR3 reads CASRWGGIEGGELFF. CDR3 nucleotides: TGTGCCAGCAGGTGGGGGGGCATCGAAGGCGGGGAGCTGTTTTTT.

This clone was picked up one time. The V gene is TRBV7-8, the J gene TRBJ1-2; 8 nucleotides align to TRBD1. The CDR3 extends over 15 amino acids. From germline, CDR1 is SGHVS and CDR2 FQNEAQ. J was trimmed by 4 bases and V by 8 bases; bases with no gene match: 12. The CDR3 sequence: CASAHRGASSYGYTF. The CDR3 DNA reads as TGTGCCAGCGCGCACAGGGGGGCCAGTTCCTATGGCTACACCTTC.

The rearrangement links TRBV19 to TRBJ1-1; the D is unclear. Germline V gene sequence: CDR1 LNHDA, CDR2 SQIVND (reference sequence). Trimming took off 6 bases at V and 7 bases at J, with 15 bases between the two ends. This CDR3 contains 13 residues. The CDR3 nucleotides read TGTGCCAGTAGACCCGGGAGGGAAGTTGAAGCTTTCTTT. It translates to CASRPGREVEAFF.

This chain joins TRBV2 and TRBJ1-5, with a weak D call TRBD1 (5 bases). From germline, CDR1 is SNHLY and CDR2 FYNNEI. CDR3 size: 15 residues. Trimming took 7 bases from V and 1 from J, leaving 14 bases between them. The CDR3 protein is CASNFGRVSNQPQHF. DNA for the CDR3: TGTGCCAGCAATTTCGGCAGGGTAAGCAATCAGCCCCAGCATTTT.

This sequence joins TRBV18 and TRBJ1-5, with 9 nucleotides matching TRBD1. J gave up 6 bases and V 2 bases, and 17 bases lay outside the gene matches. The CDR3 extends over 19 amino acids. From germline, CDR1 is KGHSH and CDR2 LQKENI. The CDR3 sequence is CASSPVRDTGTGRAQPQHF. Written as DNA, the CDR3 is TGTGCCAGCTCACCAGTGAGGGACACAGGGACAGGGAGGGCTCAGCCCCAGCATTTT.

The chain couples TRBV27 to TRBJ2-5; weak D call: TRBD1 (6 bases). Deletions cut 5 bases from V and 5 bases from J, with 21 bases between. The CDR3 is made up of 16 amino acids. Germline CDR1 MNHEY, CDR2 SMNVEV (reference sequence). Written as DNA, the CDR3 is TGTGCCAGCAGTCCCCCTACAGGGCTTTTAGGCGAGACCCAGTACTTC. Its protein is CASSPPTGLLGETQYF.

This clone appeared once. This chain links TRBV28 with TRBJ1-1; D is unclear. The CDR3 runs 14 residues. Trimming pared 4 bases from V and 10 bases from J, leaving 19 bases between. Germline-derived CDR1 and CDR2 are MDHEN and SYDVKM. The CDR3 DNA reads as TGTGCCAGCAGTTCCCCTGAAGCGTGGGCGGGAGCTTTCTTT. Protein product: CASSSPEAWAGAFF.

The gene calls are TRBV7-2 and TRBJ2-2, with 7 nucleotides matching TRBD1. J was trimmed by 1 base and V by 5 bases; bases with no gene match: 7. This CDR3 has 16 residues. Germline CDR1 reads SGHTA; CDR2 reads FQGNSA. CDR3 in amino acids: CASSQSTGWNTGELFF. CDR3 sequence (DNA): TGTGCCAGCAGCCAATCGACAGGGTGGAACACCGGGGAGCTGTTTTTT.

The V call is TRBV4-1, the J call TRBJ2-7; tentatively, D is TRBD1 (5 bases). CDR3 length: 15 residues. Looked up from germline, CDR1 is MGHRA and CDR2 is YSYEKL. V was clipped by 2 bases and J by 4 bases, with 15 bases between them. DNA of the CDR3: TGCGCCAGCAGCCAATCTGGGGCAGTTACTTACGAGCAGTACTTC. Its translation is CASSQSGAVTYEQYF.

The chain recombines TRBV3-1 (or the pseudogene TRBV3-2) with TRBJ1-2; D gene ambiguous. This CDR3 is 14 amino acids long. Deletions cut 2 bases from V and 2 bases from J, with 9 bases between. The germline CDR1 and CDR2 sequences are LGHDT and YNNKEL (reference sequence). The CDR3 here is CASSQRKRNYGYTF. Written as DNA, the CDR3 is TGTGCCAGCAGCCAAAGAAAACGGAACTATGGCTACACCTTC.

V gene TRBV7-2 combines with J gene TRBJ1-5; a possible D gene is TRBD1 (5 bases). CDR3 length equals 13 residues. Trimming took off 5 bases at V and 5 bases at J, with 10 bases between the two ends. CDR1 is SGHTA, CDR2 FQGNSA, per germline. CDR3 nucleotides: TGTGCCAGCAGCCCCGGGGGGGATCAGCCCCAGCATTTT. Translating it yields CASSPGGDQPQHF.

The rearrangement links TRBV2 to TRBJ2-4, with D possibly TRBD1 on 5 matching bases. V was trimmed by 6 bases and J by 0 bases, leaving 12 bases between them. The CDR3 consists of 15 residues. The V gene's germline CDR1 is SNHLY and CDR2 FYNNEI. The CDR3 nucleotides are TGTGCCAGCAGCGACTTCAGGGTAGCCAAAAACATTCAGTACTTC. Its protein is CASSDFRVAKNIQYF.